This passage covers 6 T cell receptor beta chains from one sample sequenced in a study of blood T cell repertoires in COVID-19. Measured with immunoSEQ multiplex PCR; TCRdb has only the in-frame clones, and not every one. Seen here are about 230,000 clones, under 90% observed once, and the top ten hold 9.5% to 13%. Sequencing input: peripheral blood. Receptor source: a man between 50 and 59 years old with COVID-19, enrolled during active disease.

The chain recombines TRBV19 with TRBJ2-1; 11 positions agree with TRBD2. Germline loops: CDR1 LNHDA, CDR2 SQIVND (reference sequence). V lost 4 bases to trimming and J lost 2 bases; unmatched junction nucleotides: 7. The CDR3 spans 17 residues. The CDR3 sequence: CASSKDLAGGPYNEQFF. The CDR3 DNA follows: TGTGCCAGTAGTAAAGACTTAGCGGGAGGGCCCTACAATGAGCAGTTCTTC.

This chain links TRBV12-3 or TRBV12-4 with TRBJ2-2, with 8 positions matching TRBD1. This CDR3 spans 13 amino acids. V lost 6 bases to trimming and J lost 4 bases; unmatched junction nucleotides: 1. The CDR3 here is CASRTGGTGELFF. CDR3 nucleotide sequence: TGTGCCAGCAGAACAGGGGGCACCGGGGAGCTGTTTTTT.

V and J are TRBV27 and TRBJ2-7; D not certain. The CDR3 extends over 13 amino acids. Trimming stripped 6 bases from V and 0 bases from J, with 9 bases between. Germline assignment: CDR1 MNHEY and CDR2 SMNVEV (reference sequence). The CDR3 sequence: CASSSRSSYEQYF. The CDR3 nucleotides read TGTGCCAGCAGCTCCCGGTCCTCCTACGAGCAGTACTTC.

The genes are TRBV21-1 and TRBJ2-7; TRBD1, the table's D call, lacks a check against the DNA. TRBV21-1 is deemed a pseudogene. The length of the CDR3 is 15 residues. Here the CDR3 reads CASSTRTGQLYEQYF. DNA for the CDR3: TGTGCCAGCAGCACCCGGACAGGGCAGCTGTACGAGCAGTACTTC.

CDR3 residues: CSVGGTGGDEKLFF. CDR3 nucleotides: TGCAGCGTTGGAGGAACAGGAGGGGATGAAAAACTGTTTTTT. The V gene is TRBV29-1, the J gene TRBJ1-4; tentatively, D is TRBD1 (5 bases). Germline V gene lookup returns CDR1 SQVTM and CDR2 ANQGSEA. Trimming removed 4 bases at V and 6 bases at J, with 15 bases between. CDR3 size: 14 residues. Supplemented by reference TRBV29-1 and TRBJ1-4, the full variable domain reads SAVISQKPSRDICQRGTSLTIQCQVDSQVTMMFWYRQQPGQSLTLIATANQGSEATYESGFVIDKFPISRPNLTFSTLTVSNMSPEDSSIYLCSVGGTGGDEKLFFGSGTQLSVL.

This chain links TRBV24-1 with TRBJ1-5; tentatively, D is TRBD1 (6 bases). The CDR3 sequence is 14 residues long. CDR1 KGHDR and CDR2 SFDVKD come from the germline V gene. The germline V and J ends were trimmed by 5 bases and 7 bases, with 14 bases remaining between them. The CDR3 is CATSASGGGQPQHF. CDR3 nucleotide sequence: TGTGCCACCAGTGCCTCGGGGGGGGGCCAGCCCCAGCATTTT.